These T cell receptor beta chains were read from a single sample in a study of vaccination effects on CD4 cells after COVID-19. Their specific antigens are unknown. Generated by immunoSEQ multiplex PCR, the TCRdb table keeps only in-frame clones and is missing some. The sample has over 60,000 clones; roughly 81% are singletons. The sample here was CD4+ T cells from PBMCs cultured with HCoV-229E spike peptides, taken after COVID-19 vaccination. Receptor source: a human donor who received a COVID-19 vaccine. Each CDR3 is given with its conserved first and last residue. The order of the fields is J gene, D gene, clone size, V gene, CDR3 DNA, CDR3 protein. D genes are given only for firm matches. For some rows the clone size is stated as once, few or many, or as a class when expanded; others skip it.

j_gene: TRBJ1-2; d_gene: TRBD1; abundance: -; v_gene: TRBV19; CDR3nt: TGTGCCAGTAGTATGTTGGCAGGGGGCGCGAACTATGGCTACACCTTC; CDR3aa: CASSMLAGGANYGYTF
j_gene: TRBJ1-3; d_gene: -; abundance: -; v_gene: TRBV5-1; CDR3nt: TGCGCCAGCAGCTTGGGAGGCAGCGGGTCTGGAAACACCATATATTTT; CDR3aa: CASSLGGSGSGNTIYF
j_gene: TRBJ2-3; d_gene: -; abundance: few; v_gene: TRBV5-6; CDR3nt: TGTGCCAGCAGCTTCTACAACACAGATACGCAGTATTTT; CDR3aa: CASSFYNTDTQYF
j_gene: TRBJ1-2; d_gene: -; abundance: -; v_gene: TRBV18; CDR3nt: TGTGCCAGCTCACCACCTGGACAGAGTAACTATGGCTACACCTTC; CDR3aa: CASSPPGQSNYGYTF
j_gene: TRBJ2-2; d_gene: -; abundance: -; v_gene: TRBV4-3; CDR3nt: TGCGCCAGCAGCCGGGGGGAATCGAACACCGGGGAGCTGTTTTTT; CDR3aa: CASSRGESNTGELFF
j_gene: TRBJ1-2; d_gene: TRBD1; abundance: -; v_gene: TRBV7-9; CDR3nt: TGTGCCAGCAGCGACTCCGGACAGGCGGACTATGGCTACACCTTC; CDR3aa: CASSDSGQADYGYTF
j_gene: TRBJ1-6; d_gene: -; abundance: -; v_gene: TRBV20-1; CDR3nt: TGCAGTGCTAGTCCCAGGGGAGATAATTCACCCCTCCACTTT; CDR3aa: CSASPRGDNSPLHF
j_gene: TRBJ2-1; d_gene: TRBD2; abundance: -; v_gene: TRBV7-3; CDR3nt: TGTGCCAGCAGCCCCCTAGCGGGGGGTCGCAATGAGCAGTTCTTC; CDR3aa: CASSPLAGGRNEQFF
j_gene: TRBJ1-2; d_gene: -; abundance: -; v_gene: TRBV5-6; CDR3nt: TGTGCCAGCAGCTTGGAACAGAACTATGGCTACACCTTC; CDR3aa: CASSLEQNYGYTF
j_gene: TRBJ2-2; d_gene: -; abundance: -; v_gene: TRBV6-6; CDR3nt: TGTGCCAGCAGTTTTCCGGGTGCGTCCACCGGGGAGCTGTTTTTT; CDR3aa: CASSFPGASTGELFF
j_gene: TRBJ2-2; d_gene: TRBD2; abundance: -; v_gene: TRBV18; CDR3nt: TGTGCCAGCTCACCGGGAGTAGCGGGGTCCGGGGAGCTGTTTTTT; CDR3aa: CASSPGVAGSGELFF
j_gene: TRBJ1-1; d_gene: -; abundance: -; v_gene: TRBV4-1; CDR3nt: TGCGCCAGCAGCCAGTCACAGGGAAACACTGAAGCTTTCTTT; CDR3aa: CASSQSQGNTEAFF
j_gene: TRBJ1-1; d_gene: TRBD1; abundance: -; v_gene: TRBV27; CDR3nt: TGTGCCAGCAGTTTACAGGGGGGGAACACTGAAGCTTTCTTT; CDR3aa: CASSLQGGNTEAFF
j_gene: TRBJ2-5; d_gene: TRBD2; abundance: -; v_gene: TRBV4-3; CDR3nt: TGCGCCAGCAGCCAAACGCTAACTAGCGGGGGGGCAGCGGAGACCCAGTACTTC; CDR3aa: CASSQTLTSGGAAETQYF
j_gene: TRBJ2-1; d_gene: -; abundance: -; v_gene: TRBV6-1; CDR3nt: TGTGCCAGCAGAGCAGGCTCCTACAATGAGCAGTTCTTC; CDR3aa: CASRAGSYNEQFF
j_gene: TRBJ2-6; d_gene: -; abundance: -; v_gene: TRBV5-1; CDR3nt: TGCGCCAGCAGTCCGGTTGCCGGGGCCAACGTCCTGACTTTC; CDR3aa: CASSPVAGANVLTF
j_gene: TRBJ2-1; d_gene: TRBD1; abundance: -; v_gene: TRBV4-1; CDR3nt: TGCGCCAGCAGCCCGGGACAGGGCTACAATGAGCAGTTCTTC; CDR3aa: CASSPGQGYNEQFF
j_gene: TRBJ1-5; d_gene: -; abundance: -; v_gene: TRBV7-3; CDR3nt: TGTGCCAGCCTACGTCTGGGGAATCAGCCCCAGCATTTT; CDR3aa: CASLRLGNQPQHF
j_gene: TRBJ2-5; d_gene: -; abundance: -; v_gene: TRBV7-3; CDR3nt: TGTGCCAGCAGCTTATCCTCCCAAGAGACCCAGTACTTC; CDR3aa: CASSLSSQETQYF
j_gene: TRBJ2-3; d_gene: TRBD1; abundance: -; v_gene: TRBV27; CDR3nt: TGTGCCAGCAGTTTGGGGACAGGGATAGATACGCAGTATTTT; CDR3aa: CASSLGTGIDTQYF
j_gene: TRBJ2-3; d_gene: TRBD2; abundance: -; v_gene: TRBV12-5; CDR3nt: TGTGCTAGTGGTTTGGTTATATATACCGGGACTAGCTGGAGACCTTCAGATACGCAGTATTTT; CDR3aa: CASGLVIYTGTSWRPSDTQYF
j_gene: TRBJ2-3; d_gene: -; abundance: -; v_gene: TRBV5-1; CDR3nt: TGCGCCAGCAGCTTGGCCGAGAAGGGACAACTCACAGATACGCAGTATTTT; CDR3aa: CASSLAEKGQLTDTQYF
j_gene: TRBJ2-3; d_gene: -; abundance: once; v_gene: TRBV7-2; CDR3nt: TGTGCCAGCAGCTTAGGAGGGGTTATAAGAGATACGCAGTATTTT; CDR3aa: CASSLGGVIRDTQYF
j_gene: TRBJ2-3; d_gene: TRBD2; abundance: -; v_gene: TRBV7-9; CDR3nt: TGTGCCAGCCGCCTCTCTAGCGGGGGGCCGAATACGCAGTATTTT; CDR3aa: CASRLSSGGPNTQYF
j_gene: TRBJ2-2; d_gene: -; abundance: once; v_gene: TRBV9; CDR3nt: TGTGCCAGCAGCCCCGACCCCACCGGGGAGCTGTTTTTT; CDR3aa: CASSPDPTGELFF
j_gene: TRBJ2-2; d_gene: -; abundance: -; v_gene: TRBV11-2; CDR3nt: TGTGCCAGCAGCCCTCCGGCGAACACCGGGGAGCTGTTTTTT; CDR3aa: CASSPPANTGELFF
j_gene: TRBJ2-1; d_gene: TRBD2; abundance: -; v_gene: TRBV18; CDR3nt: TGTGCCAGCTCACCCACTAGCGGGGGGGCCGATGAGCAGTTCTTC; CDR3aa: CASSPTSGGADEQFF
j_gene: TRBJ2-5; d_gene: -; abundance: -; v_gene: TRBV10-1; CDR3nt: TGCGCCAGCAGTGACGGTGGTAAGGAGACCCAGTACTTC; CDR3aa: CASSDGGKETQYF
j_gene: TRBJ1-2; d_gene: -; abundance: -; v_gene: TRBV6-1; CDR3nt: TGTGCCAGCAGTGAAGGGGGGCGCTCTTTCAACTATGGCTACACCTTC; CDR3aa: CASSEGGRSFNYGYTF
j_gene: TRBJ1-5; d_gene: TRBD1; abundance: -; v_gene: TRBV28; CDR3nt: TGTGCCAGCAGTTTACCCGGGACAGGCCTTAGGCCCCAGCATTTT; CDR3aa: CASSLPGTGLRPQHF
j_gene: TRBJ2-1; d_gene: TRBD2; abundance: -; v_gene: TRBV24-1; CDR3nt: TGTGCCACCAGTCTACCGGGGGCCCTAGCGGGTGACCAGTTCTTC; CDR3aa: CATSLPGALAGDQFF
j_gene: TRBJ1-6; d_gene: -; abundance: once; v_gene: TRBV6-6; CDR3nt: TGTGCCAGCGCAGGGGACTTTAATTCACCCCTCCACTTT; CDR3aa: CASAGDFNSPLHF
j_gene: TRBJ2-3; d_gene: TRBD2; abundance: -; v_gene: TRBV7-3; CDR3nt: TGTGCCAGCAGCTCGCTAGCCGGGGGGAACGGCGATACGCAGTATTTT; CDR3aa: CASSSLAGGNGDTQYF
j_gene: TRBJ2-3; d_gene: -; abundance: once; v_gene: TRBV7-3; CDR3nt: TGTGCCAGCAGCCTCAGGGGGGGCACAGATACGCAGTATTTT; CDR3aa: CASSLRGGTDTQYF
j_gene: TRBJ1-1; d_gene: TRBD1; abundance: -; v_gene: TRBV2; CDR3nt: TGTGCCAGCATCGACGGTGGGACAGCGAACACTGAAGCTTTCTTT; CDR3aa: CASIDGGTANTEAFF
j_gene: TRBJ2-1; d_gene: TRBD2; abundance: -; v_gene: TRBV11-3; CDR3nt: TGTGCCAGCAGTCAGGGGCTTCTAGCGGGGGGGCACAATGAGCAGTTCTTC; CDR3aa: CASSQGLLAGGHNEQFF
j_gene: TRBJ2-1; d_gene: -; abundance: once; v_gene: TRBV2; CDR3nt: TGTGCCAGCAGTGTTAGCTACAATGAGCAGTTCTTC; CDR3aa: CASSVSYNEQFF
j_gene: TRBJ2-2; d_gene: -; abundance: -; v_gene: TRBV6-5; CDR3nt: TGTGCCAGCATAACGGTTAACACCGGGGAGCTGTTTTTT; CDR3aa: CASITVNTGELFF
j_gene: TRBJ2-5; d_gene: -; abundance: -; v_gene: TRBV3-1/TRBV3-2; CDR3nt: TGTGCCAGCAGCCGCGCTGGGGAGACCCAGTACTTC; CDR3aa: CASSRAGETQYF
j_gene: TRBJ1-3; d_gene: TRBD1; abundance: once; v_gene: TRBV6-5; CDR3nt: TGTGCAACACAGGGGTACACCATATATTTT; CDR3aa: CATQGYTIYF
j_gene: TRBJ1-5; d_gene: -; abundance: -; v_gene: TRBV2; CDR3nt: TGTGCCAGCAGTGGACAGCCGCAGCCCCAGCATTTT; CDR3aa: CASSGQPQPQHF
j_gene: TRBJ1-4; d_gene: -; abundance: -; v_gene: TRBV6-5; CDR3nt: TGTGCCAGCAGAATGGAGGGGGGGCCTAATGAAAAACTGTTTTTT; CDR3aa: CASRMEGGPNEKLFF
j_gene: TRBJ1-1; d_gene: -; abundance: -; v_gene: TRBV6-5; CDR3nt: TGTGCCAGCAGTTACTCGAAGAACACTGAAGCTTTCTTT; CDR3aa: CASSYSKNTEAFF
j_gene: TRBJ2-5; d_gene: -; abundance: -; v_gene: TRBV18; CDR3nt: TGTGCCAGCTCACCATCGAGCGATCCAGAGACCCAGTACTTC; CDR3aa: CASSPSSDPETQYF
j_gene: TRBJ2-4; d_gene: TRBD1; abundance: -; v_gene: TRBV4-3; CDR3nt: TGCGCCAGTAGTCCGGGACAGGGGGCGATTGACATTCAGTACTTC; CDR3aa: CASSPGQGAIDIQYF
j_gene: TRBJ1-1; d_gene: TRBD1; abundance: -; v_gene: TRBV6-5; CDR3nt: TGTGCCAGCAGCCCCGGGACAGGGGCAAACACTGAAGCTTTCTTT; CDR3aa: CASSPGTGANTEAFF
j_gene: TRBJ1-2; d_gene: -; abundance: -; v_gene: TRBV29-1; CDR3nt: TGCAGCGTTGAAGATCCCTTTACAGGGAACTATGGCTACACCTTC; CDR3aa: CSVEDPFTGNYGYTF